The rows below give T cell receptor beta chains drawn from one sample of a study of cytomegalovirus exposure and HLA in healthy donors. Libraries were prepared by immunoSEQ multiplex PCR; TCRdb keeps only in-frame clonotypes and omits some of them. The sample gives 200,000 or so clones, approximately 88% of which show up once; 2% to 3% is in the top ten. The sequenced material came from PBMCs. These receptors all come from a woman aged 50 to 60 in good health and CMV-seropositive. Both conserved end residues are part of each CDR3. A D gene is named only where the DNA matches it firmly. A clone size is listed for some rows: how often the clone was seen (once, few, many), or a class if it is expanded.

>TRBD1|TRBJ2-5|.|TRBV7-7|14
CASSLGTGLETQYF
TGTGCTAGCAGCTTAGGGACAGGTCTTGAGACCCAGTACTTC
>.|TRBJ2-7|.|TRBV5-1|16
CASSPRERTSSYEQYF
TGCGCCAGCAGCCCTAGAGAGAGGACAAGCTCCTACGAGCAGTACTTC
>TRBD1|TRBJ2-7|.|TRBV2|14
CASSGQGSSYEQYF
TGTGCCAGCAGTGGACAGGGAAGCTCCTACGAGCAGTACTTC
>.|TRBJ1-6|few|TRBV19|14
CASRRREENSPLHF
TGTGCCAGTAGGAGGAGGGAGGAGAATTCACCCCTCCACTTT
>TRBD2|TRBJ2-3|.|TRBV28|16
CASRGSSGGYTDTQYF
TGTGCCAGCAGAGGGTCTAGCGGGGGTTACACAGATACGCAGTATTTT
>.|TRBJ1-2|.|TRBV10-3|15
CAISESGGGNYGYTF
TGTGCCATCAGTGAGTCAGGCGGGGGCAACTATGGCTACACCTTC
>.|TRBJ1-2|.|TRBV6-1|14
CASSRLHRDYGYTF
TGTGCCAGCAGCCGCTTGCACAGGGACTATGGCTACACCTTC
>TRBD2|TRBJ2-2|once|TRBV5-8|19
CASSPAVAGYQTNTGELFF
TGTGCCAGCAGCCCGGCCGTAGCGGGGTATCAAACTAACACCGGGGAGCTGTTTTTT
>.|TRBJ2-3|.|TRBV28|13
CAGRDSSTDTQYF
TGTGCCGGGCGGGACAGCAGCACAGATACGCAGTATTTT
>TRBD1|TRBJ1-2|.|TRBV14|15
CASSPIGGAEYGYTF
TGTGCCAGCAGCCCAATAGGGGGCGCGGAATATGGCTACACCTTC
>TRBD1|TRBJ2-7|.|TRBV27|14
CASSYTGDPYEQYF
TGTGCCAGCAGTTATACAGGGGACCCCTACGAGCAGTACTTC
>.|TRBJ1-6|.|TRBV5-1|18
CASSLVVRGTSFNSPLHF
TGCGCCAGCAGCTTGGTGGTGAGGGGGACCTCCTTTAATTCACCCCTCCACTTT
>.|TRBJ1-4|.|TRBV30|15
CAWSARSATNEKLFF
TGTGCCTGGAGTGCGCGTAGCGCAACTAATGAAAAACTGTTTTTT
>TRBD2|TRBJ2-5|once|TRBV7-2|16
CASSLIVGGGQETQYF
TGTGCCAGCAGCTTAATAGTCGGGGGGGGCCAAGAGACCCAGTACTTC
>.|TRBJ2-3|.|TRBV11-3|15
CASSLEGSHTDTQYF
TGTGCCAGCAGCTTAGAGGGGAGTCACACAGATACGCAGTATTTT
>TRBD1|TRBJ2-1|.|TRBV7-3|15
CASSQQGALRNEQFF
TGTGCCAGCAGCCAACAGGGGGCCTTGAGGAATGAGCAGTTCTTC
>.|TRBJ1-1|.|TRBV6-6|13
CASRPTGGAEAFF
TGTGCCAGCAGGCCTACGGGGGGAGCTGAAGCTTTCTTT
>.|TRBJ1-1|.|TRBV19|13
CATKWGGGTEAFF
TGTGCCACTAAGTGGGGAGGGGGAACTGAAGCTTTCTTT
>TRBD1|TRBJ2-7|.|TRBV5-1|15
CASSEGGQATYEQYF
TGCGCCAGCAGCGAGGGCGGACAGGCAACCTACGAGCAGTACTTC
>.|TRBJ1-6|.|TRBV11-3|18
CASSWARGKFPYNSPLHF
TGTGCCAGCAGCTGGGCGAGAGGGAAGTTCCCCTATAATTCACCCCTCCACTTT
>.|TRBJ1-1|once|TRBV11-3|13
CASSLAENTEAFF
TGTGCCAGCAGCTTGGCGGAGAACACTGAAGCTTTCTTT
>TRBD1|TRBJ2-7|.|TRBV5-1|14
CASSWGQDGYEQYF
TGCGCCAGCAGCTGGGGACAGGACGGCTACGAGCAGTACTTC
>TRBD1|TRBJ1-4|.|TRBV2|15
CATLGQGATNEKLFF
TGTGCCACCTTGGGACAGGGGGCAACTAATGAAAAACTGTTTTTT
>.|TRBJ1-4|once|TRBV5-1|13
CASSRTVNEKLFF
TGTGCCAGCAGCAGGACAGTAAATGAAAAACTGTTTTTT
>.|TRBJ1-1|few|TRBV7-9|13
CASSPVLNTEAFF
TGTGCCAGCAGCCCGGTCCTGAACACTGAAGCTTTCTTT
>.|TRBJ1-1|.|TRBV19|13
CASSPRQALEAFF
TGTGCCAGTAGTCCAAGACAGGCCCTGGAAGCTTTCTTT
>.|TRBJ2-7|.|TRBV5-1|14
CASSPIWGSDEQYF
TGCGCCAGCAGCCCCATCTGGGGTAGCGACGAGCAGTACTTC
>.|TRBJ2-3|.|TRBV13|15
CASSLVQGQVDTQYF
TGTGCCAGCAGCTTAGTACAGGGTCAGGTAGATACGCAGTATTTT
>.|TRBJ1-1|.|TRBV7-3|14
CASSPTQGAREAFF
TGTGCCAGCAGCCCAACACAGGGTGCGCGGGAAGCTTTCTTT
>.|TRBJ1-2|few|TRBV29-1|12
CSVELDSYGYTF
TGCAGCGTTGAATTGGACAGCTATGGCTACACCTTC
>.|TRBJ2-1|.|TRBV5-6|13
CASSLVQGAEQFF
TGTGCCAGCAGCTTGGTTCAGGGCGCTGAGCAGTTCTTC
>TRBD1|TRBJ1-5|.|TRBV4-2|15
CASSQDEGAGQPQHF
TGTGCCAGCAGCCAAGATGAGGGGGCAGGTCAGCCCCAGCATTTT
>TRBD1|TRBJ2-7|.|TRBV10-3|15
CAISERGQGGYEQYF
TGTGCCATCAGTGAGCGTGGACAGGGGGGGTACGAGCAGTACTTC
>.|TRBJ2-7|.|TRBV4-1|14
CASSRGEGPYEQYF
TGCGCCAGCAGCCGGGGTGAGGGCCCCTACGAGCAGTACTTC
>TRBD2|TRBJ2-3|.|TRBV2|16
CASSGGLAGGLDTQYF
TGTGCCAGCAGCGGCGGACTAGCGGGGGGGCTTGATACGCAGTATTTT
>TRBD1|TRBJ1-3|.|TRBV7-8|13
CASSSGQGNTIYF
TGTGCCAGCAGCTCGGGACAGGGAAACACCATATATTTT
>TRBD2|TRBJ2-7|.|TRBV7-2|15
CASSLDGRGGDEQYF
TGTGCCAGCAGCTTAGACGGGCGGGGGGGTGACGAGCAGTACTTC
>.|TRBJ1-2|few|TRBV6-5|12
CASSGTGNGYTF
TGTGCCAGCAGTGGAACAGGGAACGGCTACACCTTC
>TRBD2|TRBJ2-3|.|TRBV2|14
CASRLAGGTDTQYF
TGTGCCAGCAGGCTAGCGGGAGGCACAGATACGCAGTATTTT
>.|TRBJ2-7|.|TRBV4-1|18
CASSQGRTRDIRSYEQYF
TGCGCCAGCAGCCAAGGGAGGACCCGGGACATCCGCTCCTACGAGCAGTACTTC
>.|TRBJ2-7|once|TRBV9|19
CASSVARNWRAKSSYEQYF
TGTGCCAGCAGCGTAGCTCGCAACTGGCGGGCAAAGAGCTCCTACGAGCAGTACTTC
>.|TRBJ1-2|.|TRBV6-1|11
CASSYGYGYTF
TGTGCCAGCAGTTACGGGTATGGCTACACCTTC